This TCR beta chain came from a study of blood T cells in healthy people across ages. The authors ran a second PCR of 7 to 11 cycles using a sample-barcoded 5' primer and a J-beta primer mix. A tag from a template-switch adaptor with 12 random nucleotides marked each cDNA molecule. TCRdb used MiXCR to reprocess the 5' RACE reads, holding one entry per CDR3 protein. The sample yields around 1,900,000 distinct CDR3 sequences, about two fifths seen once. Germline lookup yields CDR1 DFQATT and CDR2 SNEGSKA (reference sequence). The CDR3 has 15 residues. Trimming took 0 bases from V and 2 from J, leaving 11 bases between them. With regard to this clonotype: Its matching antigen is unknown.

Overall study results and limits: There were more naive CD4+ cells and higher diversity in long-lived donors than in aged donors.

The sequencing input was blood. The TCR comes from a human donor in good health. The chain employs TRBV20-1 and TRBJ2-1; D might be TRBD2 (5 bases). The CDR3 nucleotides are TGCAGTGCTAGAGATCGCCAGCGGACCTACAATGAGCAGTTCTTC. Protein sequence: CSARDRQRTYNEQFF.